This T cell receptor (beta chain) stems from a study of cytomegalovirus exposure and HLA in healthy donors. Regarding this clone: Its antigen remains unidentified.

Clones were sequenced by immunoSEQ multiplex PCR, and TCRdb holds only the in-frame ones, with some missing. The profile shows about 130,000 clones, roughly 87% of them singletons. General study results and limits: Among the CMV-associated chains, three were confirmed in vitro as specific for CMV antigens. Rare TCR sequences dominated, though some public TCRs recurred in many donors.

The TCR sequence derives from a woman under 30 in good health and CMV-seropositive. Sequenced input: PBMCs.

The CDR3 sequence is CASGLLAETQYF. The DNA for the CDR3 is TGTGCTAGTGGTTTGCTAGCAGAGACCCAGTACTTC. The V call is TRBV12-5, the J call TRBJ2-5; perhaps TRBD2 as D (5 bases). Between the trimmed V and J ends, which lost 2 bases and 4 bases, there was a span of 5 bases. CDR3 length: 12 amino acids. CDR1 is LGHNT and CDR2 is FRNRAP in the germline V gene.